Sequencing of this T cell receptor (beta chain) was carried out in a study of response to subunit inactivated influenza vaccine. This clonotype was found many times. Its cognate antigen is unknown. TCRdb independently ran MiXCR on the RT-PCR reads; one entry per CDR3 protein. The sample includes 540,000 or so distinct CDR3 sequences, roughly 13% of them seen just once. Study results and caveats: The authors suggested that every seasonal influenza vaccination recruits few new T cells.

The source was PBMCs from blood, collected 40 to 50 days after vaccination. The sequence was collected from a man in his fifties who received an inactivated influenza vaccine.

The CDR3 region is CASSLRGRVGTGELFF. Written as DNA, the CDR3 is TGTGCCAGCAGTTTACGTGGGAGGGTTGGCACCGGGGAGCTGTTTTTT. The genes are TRBV27 and TRBJ2-2, with TRBD2 matching over 7 bases. CDR3 size: 16 residues. The V gene's germline CDR1 is MNHEY and CDR2 SMNVEV (reference sequence). J lost 4 bases, V lost 2 bases, and 7 bases had no gene match.